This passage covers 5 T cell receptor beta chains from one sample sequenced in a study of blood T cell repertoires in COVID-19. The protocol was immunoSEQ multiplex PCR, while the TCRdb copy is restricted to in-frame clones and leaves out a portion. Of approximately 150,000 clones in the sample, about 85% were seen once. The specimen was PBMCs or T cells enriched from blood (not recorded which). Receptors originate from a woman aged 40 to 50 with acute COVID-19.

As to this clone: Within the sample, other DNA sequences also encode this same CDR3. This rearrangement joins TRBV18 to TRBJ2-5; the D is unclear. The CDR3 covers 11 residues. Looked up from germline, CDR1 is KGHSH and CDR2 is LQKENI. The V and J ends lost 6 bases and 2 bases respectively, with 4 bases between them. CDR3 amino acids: CASSPQETQYF. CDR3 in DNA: TGTGCCAGCTCCCCTCAAGAGACCCAGTACTTC.

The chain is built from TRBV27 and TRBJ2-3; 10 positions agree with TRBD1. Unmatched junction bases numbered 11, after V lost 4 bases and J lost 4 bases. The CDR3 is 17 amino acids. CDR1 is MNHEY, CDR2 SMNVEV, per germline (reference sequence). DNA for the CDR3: TGTGCCAGCAGTTCTTACAGGGGGACAGGGGTACCAGATACGCAGTATTTT. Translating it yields CASSSYRGTGVPDTQYF.

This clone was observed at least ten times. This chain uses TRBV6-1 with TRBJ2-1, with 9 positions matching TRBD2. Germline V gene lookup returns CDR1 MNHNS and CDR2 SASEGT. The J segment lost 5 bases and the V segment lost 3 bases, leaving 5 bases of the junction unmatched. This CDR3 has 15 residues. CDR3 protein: CASSEVAGDHNEQFF. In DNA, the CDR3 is TGTGCCAGCAGTGAGGTAGCGGGAGACCACAATGAGCAGTTCTTC.

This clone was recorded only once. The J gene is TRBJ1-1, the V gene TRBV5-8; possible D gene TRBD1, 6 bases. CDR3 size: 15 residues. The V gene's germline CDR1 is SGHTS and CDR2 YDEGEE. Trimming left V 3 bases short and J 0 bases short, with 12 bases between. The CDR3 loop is CASSSRDTMNTEAFF. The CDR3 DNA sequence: TGTGCCAGCAGCTCCCGGGACACCATGAACACTGAAGCTTTCTTT.

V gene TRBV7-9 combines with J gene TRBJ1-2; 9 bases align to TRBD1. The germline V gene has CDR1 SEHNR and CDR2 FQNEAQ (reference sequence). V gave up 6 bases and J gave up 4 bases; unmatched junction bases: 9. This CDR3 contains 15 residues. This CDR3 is CASRLTGGATYGYTF. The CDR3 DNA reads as TGTGCCAGCAGGTTGACAGGGGGTGCAACCTATGGCTACACCTTC.